This T cell receptor (beta chain) is from a study of radiation and T cells in renal cell carcinoma. Libraries were prepared by immunoSEQ multiplex PCR; TCRdb keeps only in-frame clonotypes and omits some of them. The sample consists of more than 95,000 clones, around 85% of them appearing once. Time point in this sample: blood 2 weeks post-SBRT. The sample's treatment: 15 Gy SBRT to primary tumor, nephrectomy 4 weeks later. With 0 bases removed from V and 5 bases from J, the gap between germline ends came to 11 bases. Germline CDR1 is LNHDA and CDR2 is SQIVND (reference sequence). This CDR3 comprises 15 residues.

This TCR derives from a man in his fifties or sixties with renal cell carcinoma. This sample comprised blood, obtained from a patient whose treatment included radiotherapy and nephrectomy. V usage is TRBV19 and J usage is TRBJ1-5; D remains unclear. The CDR3 loop reads CASSIDPLSYQPQHF. The CDR3 nucleotides read TGTGCCAGTAGTATAGATCCCCTCAGCTATCAGCCCCAGCATTTT.